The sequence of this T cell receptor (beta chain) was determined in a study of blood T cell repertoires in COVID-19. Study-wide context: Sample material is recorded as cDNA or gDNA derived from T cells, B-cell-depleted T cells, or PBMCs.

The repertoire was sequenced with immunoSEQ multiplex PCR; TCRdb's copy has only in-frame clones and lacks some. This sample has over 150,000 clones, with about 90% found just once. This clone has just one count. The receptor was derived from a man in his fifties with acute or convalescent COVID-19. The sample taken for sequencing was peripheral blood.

CDR3 sequence reads: CASSPRRGHEQYV. The DNA for the CDR3 is TGTGCCAGCTCACCGCGGCGGGGACACGAGCAGTACGTC. The V gene is TRBV18, the J gene TRBJ2-7; D possibly corresponds to TRBD2 (6 bases). CDR3 length equals 13 residues. Trimming removed 3 bases from V and 5 bases from J, with 11 bases in between. CDR1 and CDR2 from the germline V gene are KGHSH and LQKENI.